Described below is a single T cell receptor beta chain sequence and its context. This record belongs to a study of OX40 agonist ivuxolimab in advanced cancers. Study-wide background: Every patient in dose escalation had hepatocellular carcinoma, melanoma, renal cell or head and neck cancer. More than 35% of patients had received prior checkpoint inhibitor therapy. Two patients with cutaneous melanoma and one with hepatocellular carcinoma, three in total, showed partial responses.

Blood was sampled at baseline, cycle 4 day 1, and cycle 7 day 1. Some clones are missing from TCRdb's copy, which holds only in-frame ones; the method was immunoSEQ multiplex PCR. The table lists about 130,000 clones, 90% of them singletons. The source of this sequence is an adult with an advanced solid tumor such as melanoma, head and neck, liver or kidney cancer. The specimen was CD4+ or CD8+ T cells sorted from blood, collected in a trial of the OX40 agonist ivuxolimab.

The CDR3 DNA reads TGTGCCAGCAGTCCTAGGAGGGGACTAGAGTTCAATGAGCAGTTCTTC. Its protein product is CASSPRRGLEFNEQFF. The chain combines TRBV25-1 with TRBJ2-1, with 8 nucleotides matching TRBD2. The CDR3 covers 16 residues. Losses at the gene ends were 5 bases for V and 6 bases for J; bases not matched to a gene: 12. Germline V lookup: CDR1 MGHDK, CDR2 SYGVNS.